This TCR beta chain was captured by sequencing in a study of cytomegalovirus exposure and HLA in healthy donors. Study findings and constraints: Most TCR sequences proved rare, with some public TCRs found in many donors. Across all donors, roughly uniform sequencing depth was an assumption of the presence/absence analyses. High specificity and sensitivity for cytomegalovirus status were reported for the classifier. A later look showed TCR association rates differing by HLA locus, highest for DRB1 and lowest for HLA-C.

The CDR3 extends over 15 amino acids. Losses at the gene ends were 4 bases for V and 10 bases for J; bases not matched to a gene: 10. Germline CDR1 reads MNHEY; CDR2 reads SMNVEV (reference sequence). Points on this clone: As yet, its antigen is unknown.

In the PCR, 60 Vbeta and 13 Jbeta primers were used. Method: immunoSEQ multiplex PCR; TCRdb's copy keeps in-frame clones and lacks some. The sample holds approximately 130,000 clones, about 79% seen once. The receptor comes from a man aged 45 to 65 in good health and CMV-seronegative. The chain employs TRBV27 and TRBJ1-4, with 9 bases matching TRBD1. The sequenced sample was PBMCs. The CDR3 DNA reads as TGTGCCAGCAGTTGGGGCACGGGACAGGGAGGAAAACTGTTTTTT. It codes for CASSWGTGQGGKLFF. Based on the CDR3 plus reference TRBV27 and TRBJ1-4, the full variable domain is EAQVTQNPRYLITVTGKKLTVTCSQNMNHEYMSWYRQDPGLGLRQIYYSMNVEVTDKGDVPEGYKVSRKEKRNFPLILESPSPNQTSLYFCASSWGTGQGGKLFFGSGTQLSVL.